The T cell receptor beta chain under discussion was sequenced for a study of response to subunit inactivated influenza vaccine. This clonotype was observed a few times. The CDR3 spans 14 residues. The germline V gene encodes CDR1 LGHNA and CDR2 YNFKEQ. J was trimmed by 5 bases and V by 1 base; bases with no gene match: 2. From the RT-PCR reads, TCRdb called clonotypes with MiXCR, one entry per CDR3 protein. This table has about 540,000 distinct CDR3 sequences, approximately 20% appearing once. These data also formed part of another study, on T cells expressing NK-cell markers. That work contributes: Libraries used 5'RACE template switching adding universal primer site and UMIs. An anti-gamma-delta TCR antibody was added in several experiments. It restricted sorting to alpha-beta TCR-expressing T cells. More than 5 donors showed dominant NKG2C+ clonotypes comprising about 1.0-7.5% of their CD8+ T cells.

The sample consisted of CD4+ T cells sorted from PBMCs, taken about 12 days after vaccination. This receptor was identified in a man between 45 and 60 years old who received an inactivated influenza vaccine. The chain recombines TRBV4-2 with TRBJ2-1; 7 bases line up with TRBD2. CDR3 in DNA: TGTGCCAGCAGCCAAGGGGCGGGAGACAATGAGCAGTTCTTC. This codes for CASSQGAGDNEQFF.